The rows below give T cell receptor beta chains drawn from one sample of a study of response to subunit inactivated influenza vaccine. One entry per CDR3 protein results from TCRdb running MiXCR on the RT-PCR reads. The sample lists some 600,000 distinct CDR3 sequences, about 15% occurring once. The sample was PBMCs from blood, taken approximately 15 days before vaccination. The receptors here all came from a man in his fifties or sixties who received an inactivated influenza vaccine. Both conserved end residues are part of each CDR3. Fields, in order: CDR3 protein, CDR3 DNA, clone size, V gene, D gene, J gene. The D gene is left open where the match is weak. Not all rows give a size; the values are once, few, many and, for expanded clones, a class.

CASSLASGTSIYEQFF TGCGCCAGCAGCTTAGCCTCCGGGACTAGCATCTATGAGCAGTTCTTC many TRBV5-1 TRBD2 TRBJ2-1
CASSQANRGLGYEQYF TGTGCCAGCAGCCAAGCAAACAGGGGGCTTGGGTACGAGCAGTACTTC . TRBV3-1 TRBD1 TRBJ2-7
CASKGTTTPQETQYF TGTGCCAGCAAAGGGACCACTACACCGCAAGAGACCCAGTACTTC . TRBV12-3/TRBV12-4 . TRBJ2-5
CASNPTGSTTGELFF TGTGCCAGCAACCCGACAGGTTCGACCACCGGGGAGCTGTTTTTT few TRBV9 . TRBJ2-2
CASSQEQQGRRITDTQYF TGCGCCAGCAGCCAAGAACAGCAGGGAAGGAGGATTACAGATACGCAGTATTTT few TRBV4-3 . TRBJ2-3
CASSKGTGDTEAFF TGTGCCAGCAGCAAAGGGACAGGGGACACTGAAGCTTTCTTT . TRBV7-9 TRBD1 TRBJ1-1
CASSFPLGLAGGLTYEQYF TGTGCCAGCAGTTTCCCACTTGGGTTGGCGGGGGGCCTTACCTACGAGCAGTACTTC . TRBV28 TRBD2 TRBJ2-7
CASSPPIAGGLNEQFF TGTGCCAGCTCACCACCCATAGCGGGGGGTCTCAATGAGCAGTTCTTC many TRBV18 TRBD2 TRBJ2-1
CSVPPGPQETQYF TGCAGCGTTCCTCCTGGGCCGCAAGAGACCCAGTACTTC . TRBV29-1 . TRBJ2-5
CATSRDPTATDTQYF TGTGCCACCAGCAGAGATCCGACGGCCACAGATACGCAGTATTTT . TRBV15 . TRBJ2-3
CATSREWTGTYNEQFF TGTGCCACCAGCAGAGAGTGGACAGGGACCTACAATGAGCAGTTCTTC . TRBV15 TRBD1 TRBJ2-1
CSARDSGRVFYNEQFF TGCAGTGCTAGAGATAGCGGGAGGGTTTTCTACAATGAGCAGTTCTTC . TRBV20-1 TRBD2 TRBJ2-1
CASSGTVWEAQYF TGTGCCAGCAGTGGGACGGTGTGGGAAGCCCAGTACTTC . TRBV6-2/TRBV6-3 . TRBJ2-5
CASSRGGDNPYNEQFF TGTGCCAGCAGCCGGGGGGGGGATAATCCCTACAATGAGCAGTTCTTC few TRBV13 TRBD2 TRBJ2-1
CSARDRDGTRSYNEQFF TGCAGTGCTAGAGACCGGGACGGGACAAGATCCTACAATGAGCAGTTCTTC many TRBV20-1 . TRBJ2-1
CASMLAGGIEQFF TGTGCCAGCATGCTAGCGGGAGGAATTGAGCAGTTCTTC . TRBV6-6 TRBD2 TRBJ2-1
CASSQSWAGNQPQHF TGTGCCAGCAGCCAATCTTGGGCTGGCAATCAGCCCCAGCATTTT once TRBV16 . TRBJ1-5
CSSRSVYEQFF TGCAGTTCCAGGTCGGTTTATGAGCAGTTCTTC . TRBV20-1 . TRBJ2-1
CAWTGQGATGELFF TGTGCCTGGACTGGACAGGGGGCGACCGGGGAGCTGTTTTTT few TRBV30 TRBD1 TRBJ2-2
CASSQEREETQYF TGTGCCAGCAGCCAAGAACGGGAAGAGACCCAGTACTTC many TRBV4-2 . TRBJ2-5
CAISARQGDTGELFF TGTGCCATCAGTGCTCGACAGGGCGACACCGGGGAGCTGTTTTTT few TRBV10-3 TRBD1 TRBJ2-2
CATSQGRYYEQYF TGTGCCACCAGCCAAGGACGGTACTACGAGCAGTACTTC few TRBV15 . TRBJ2-7
CASSLEILAGDEQFF TGTGCCAGCAGCTTGGAGATCCTAGCGGGTGATGAGCAGTTCTTC few TRBV5-5 TRBD2 TRBJ2-1
CASSVQGMNTEAFF TGTGCCAGCAGTGTACAGGGGATGAACACTGAAGCTTTCTTT few TRBV12-3/TRBV12-4 TRBD1 TRBJ1-1
CASSLEAGSYYGYTF TGTGCCAGCAGCTTGGAGGCGGGGTCCTATTATGGCTACACCTTC . TRBV5-5 . TRBJ1-2
CASSRTSGRSYEQYF TGTGCCAGCAGTCGGACTAGCGGGAGATCCTACGAGCAGTACTTC few TRBV28 TRBD2 TRBJ2-7
CSVEKARAGETQYF TGCAGCGTTGAAAAGGCCAGGGCGGGGGAGACCCAGTACTTC few TRBV29-1 . TRBJ2-5
CASSQDAVSYNEQFF TGTGCCAGCAGCCAAGACGCGGTCTCCTACAATGAGCAGTTCTTC . TRBV3-1 . TRBJ2-1
CASSFRRIQETQYF TGTGCCAGCAGTTTCAGACGGATCCAAGAGACCCAGTACTTC . TRBV12-3/TRBV12-4 . TRBJ2-5
CASSFTNPRGGYTF TGTGCCAGCAGTTTCACAAATCCTCGGGGGGGCTACACCTTC . TRBV28 . TRBJ1-2
CASSRAYQAYEQYF TGCGCCAGCAGCCGCGCCTACCAAGCCTACGAGCAGTACTTC . TRBV5-1 . TRBJ2-7
CASSFNSGIQYF TGTGCCAGCAGTTTTAACAGCGGCATTCAGTACTTC . TRBV12-3/TRBV12-4 . TRBJ2-4
CASSRGRGQFF TGTGCCAGCAGCCGAGGACGGGGGCAGTTCTTC many TRBV11-2 . TRBJ2-1
CASSWPAGPETQYF TGTGCCAGCAGCTGGCCAGCGGGTCCAGAGACCCAGTACTTC many TRBV7-9 . TRBJ2-5
CASSLKGSGANVLTF TGTGCCAGCAGTTTAAAGGGCTCTGGGGCCAACGTCCTGACTTTC few TRBV28 . TRBJ2-6
CASSPIGQNGNTIYF TGTGCCAGCAGTCCGATCGGCCAAAACGGAAACACCATATATTTT . TRBV6-1 . TRBJ1-3
CASSLGPAGHNEQFF TGTGCCAGCAGCTTAGGGCCAGCGGGCCACAATGAGCAGTTCTTC . TRBV11-2 . TRBJ2-1
CASSEWVGGQVDTQYF TGTGCCAGCAGTGAATGGGTCGGGGGCCAGGTGGATACGCAGTATTTT . TRBV25-1 . TRBJ2-3
CASSQDSRRRELFF TGCGCCAGCAGCCAAGATTCTCGGAGAAGGGAGCTGTTTTTT few TRBV4-3 . TRBJ2-2
CASSQSFGEQYF TGCGCCAGCAGCCAATCTTTCGGGGAGCAGTACTTC few TRBV4-3 . TRBJ2-7
CASSPGLAGSTDTQYF TGTGCCAGCAGCCCCGGACTAGCGGGGAGCACAGATACGCAGTATTTT many TRBV12-3/TRBV12-4 TRBD2 TRBJ2-3
CASSSGPGYEQYF TGTGCCAGCAGTTCGGGACCCGGCTACGAGCAGTACTTC few TRBV7-8 . TRBJ2-7
CSVGWTANEKLFF TGCAGCGTGGGATGGACAGCAAATGAAAAACTGTTTTTT . TRBV29-1 . TRBJ1-4